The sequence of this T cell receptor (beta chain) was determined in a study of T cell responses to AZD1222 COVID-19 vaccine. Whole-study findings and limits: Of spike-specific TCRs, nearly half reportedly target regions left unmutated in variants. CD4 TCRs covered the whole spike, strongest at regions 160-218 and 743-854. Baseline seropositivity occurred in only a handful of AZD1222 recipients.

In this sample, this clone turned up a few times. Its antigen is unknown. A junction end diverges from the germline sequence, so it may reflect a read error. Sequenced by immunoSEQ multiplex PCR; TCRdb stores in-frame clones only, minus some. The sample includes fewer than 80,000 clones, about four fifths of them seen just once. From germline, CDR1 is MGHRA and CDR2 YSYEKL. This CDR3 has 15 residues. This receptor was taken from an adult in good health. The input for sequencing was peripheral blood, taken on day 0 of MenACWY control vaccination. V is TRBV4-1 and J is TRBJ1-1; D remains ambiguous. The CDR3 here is CASSQGSEMNAEAFF. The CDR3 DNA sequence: TGCGCCAGCAGCCAAGGAAGCGAGATGAACGCTGAAGCTTTCTTT.